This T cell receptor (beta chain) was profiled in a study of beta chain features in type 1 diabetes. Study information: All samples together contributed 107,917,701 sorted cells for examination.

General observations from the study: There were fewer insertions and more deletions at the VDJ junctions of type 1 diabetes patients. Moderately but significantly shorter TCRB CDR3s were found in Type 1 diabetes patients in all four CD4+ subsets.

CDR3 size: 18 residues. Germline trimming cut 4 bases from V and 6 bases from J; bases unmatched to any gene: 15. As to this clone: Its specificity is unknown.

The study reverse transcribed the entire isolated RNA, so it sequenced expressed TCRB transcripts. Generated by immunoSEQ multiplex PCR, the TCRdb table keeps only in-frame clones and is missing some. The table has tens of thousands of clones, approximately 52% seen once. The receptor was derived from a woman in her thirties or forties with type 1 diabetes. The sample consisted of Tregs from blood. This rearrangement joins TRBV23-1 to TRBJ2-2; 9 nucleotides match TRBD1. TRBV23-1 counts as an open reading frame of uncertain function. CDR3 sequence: CASSPSLLGQGGSGELFF. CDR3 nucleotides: TGCGCCAGCAGTCCCAGTTTACTGGGACAGGGAGGGTCCGGGGAGCTGTTTTTT.